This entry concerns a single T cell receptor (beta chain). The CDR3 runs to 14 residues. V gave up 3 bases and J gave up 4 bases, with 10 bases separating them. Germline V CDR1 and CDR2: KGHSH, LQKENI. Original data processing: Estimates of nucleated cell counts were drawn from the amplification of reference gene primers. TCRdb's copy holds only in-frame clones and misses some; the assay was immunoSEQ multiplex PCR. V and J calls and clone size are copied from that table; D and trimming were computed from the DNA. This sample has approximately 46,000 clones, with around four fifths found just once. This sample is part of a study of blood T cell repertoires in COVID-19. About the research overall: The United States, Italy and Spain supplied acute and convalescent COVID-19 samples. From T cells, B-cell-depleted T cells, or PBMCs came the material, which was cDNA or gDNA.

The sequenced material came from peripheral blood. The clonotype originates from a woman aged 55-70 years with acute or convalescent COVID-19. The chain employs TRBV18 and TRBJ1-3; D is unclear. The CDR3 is CASSPGAGGNTIYF. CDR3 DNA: TGTGCCAGCTCACCTGGAGCGGGCGGAAACACCATATATTTT.